These 18 T cell receptor beta chains were all obtained from the same sample, sequenced in a study of CD8+CD57+ T cells in acquired aplastic anemia. Genomic DNA, the template, was used for profiling of the TCR beta VDJ and CDR3. TCRdb reanalysed the reads using MiXCR and keeps one entry per CDR3 protein. The table lists tens of thousands of distinct CDR3 sequences, under 65% of them singletons, with approximately 8.6% in the top ten. Material: sorted CD4+, CD8+, or CD8+CD57+ T cells (not recorded which) from PBMCs. The receptors stem from a human donor in good health, serving as a control.

This clonotype has ten or more counts. The chain carries TRBV7-9 and TRBJ2-1; D is perhaps TRBD1 (6 bases). Trimming shortened V by 1 base and J by 4 bases, and 14 bases separated the two germline ends. Germline CDR1 is SEHNR and CDR2 is FQNEAQ (reference sequence). CDR3 length equals 16 residues. For the CDR3, the DNA is TGTGCCAGCAGCTTAGAGTCAGGGGACCCTTACAATGAGCAGTTCTTC. It codes for CASSLESGDPYNEQFF.

This clonotype was observed a single time. A read error may explain this, as a much larger clone is one base away. The V and J genes are TRBV27 and TRBJ2-5, with 9 bases lining up with TRBD1. With 5 bases clipped from V and 5 bases from J, the junction kept 6 bases outside the gene matches. Germline CDR1 and CDR2: MNHEY and SMNVEV (reference sequence). The CDR3 consists of 14 residues. CDR3 residues: CASSQTGGAETQYF. CDR3 nucleotides: TGTGCCAGCAGTCAAACAGGGGGCGCGGAGACCCAGTACTTC.

This rearrangement joins TRBV29-1 to TRBJ1-5, with TRBD1 as a possible D gene (5 bases). The germline gives CDR1 SQVTM, CDR2 ANQGSEA. There are 14 residues in the CDR3. With 5 bases removed from V and 2 bases from J, the gap between germline ends came to 13 bases. As DNA, the CDR3 is TGCAGCGTTAGGGACGTGAGTGGCAATCAGCCCCAGCATTTT. This encodes CSVRDVSGNQPQHF.

The chain employs TRBV4-2 and TRBJ2-1; no firm D call. Trimming stripped 0 bases from V and 2 bases from J, with 17 bases between. Germline assignment: CDR1 LGHNA and CDR2 YNFKEQ. CDR3 length: 18 residues. The CDR3 loop is CASSQDRVGRTTYNEQFF. The CDR3 nucleotides read TGTGCCAGCAGCCAAGATAGGGTTGGGCGGACGACCTACAATGAGCAGTTCTTC.

This clonotype has a count of ten or more. The rearrangement uses TRBV20-1 and TRBJ2-1; possible D gene TRBD2, 6 bases. The CDR3 covers 16 residues. CDR1 DFQATT and CDR2 SNEGSKA come from the germline V gene (reference sequence). Trimming removed 3 bases from V and 7 bases from J, with 22 bases in between. The CDR3 loop is CSARQPGTPSVNEQFF. The CDR3 DNA reads TGCAGTGCTAGGCAACCCGGGACTCCCTCCGTAAATGAGCAGTTCTTC.

The chain has TRBV7-6 and TRBJ2-7, with D tentatively TRBD1 or TRBD2 (6 bases each). Germline V gives CDR1 SGHVS, CDR2 FNYEAQ. CDR3 length: 13 amino acids. V lost 1 base, J lost 6 bases, and 10 bases lay in between. CDR3 loop: CASSLEGGSEQYF. CDR3 in DNA: TGTGCCAGCAGCTTAGAAGGGGGGTCCGAGCAGTACTTC.

The chain joins TRBV2 to TRBJ2-7; TRBD2 agrees at 14 bases. The J segment lost 7 bases and the V segment lost 6 bases, leaving 5 bases of the junction unmatched. Germline CDR1 reads SNHLY; CDR2 reads FYNNEI. This CDR3 has 14 amino acids. In nucleotides, the CDR3 is TGTGCCAGCAGGGGACTAGCGGGAGTGGGGGAGCAGTACTTC. This gives the protein CASRGLAGVGEQYF.

In this sample, this clonotype turned up many times. V and J are TRBV15 and TRBJ2-1; D is uncertain. The CDR3 totals 14 residues. Germline CDR1 and CDR2: LNHNV and YYDKDF (reference sequence). Trimming took off 1 base at V and 12 bases at J, with 16 bases between the two ends. DNA of the CDR3: TGTGCCACCAGCAGAGGGGGTAGCAACGATGGGCAGTTCTTC. Translation: CATSRGGSNDGQFF.

This clonotype was seen a few times. The rearrangement links TRBV7-9 to TRBJ1-6; 9 bases agree with TRBD1. The germline V gene encodes CDR1 SEHNR and CDR2 FQNEAQ (reference sequence). The V gene end was trimmed by 4 bases and the J gene end by 8 bases; junction bases not matched to a gene: 6. CDR3 length: 15 residues. In DNA, the CDR3 is TGTGCCAGCAGCTACCGGGACAGGGTGTATTCACCCCTCCACTTT. Translated: CASSYRDRVYSPLHF.

The V and J genes are TRBV10-1 and TRBJ1-6, with no clear D. The CDR3 contains 13 residues. Trimming left V 4 bases short and J 11 bases short, with 12 bases between. Germline assignment: CDR1 WNHNN and CDR2 SYGVQD (reference sequence). CDR3 loop: CASSGTLFPPLHF. CDR3 DNA: TGCGCCAGCAGTGGTACTCTTTTTCCACCCCTCCACTTT.

V is TRBV20-1 and J is TRBJ1-2, with 7 positions matching TRBD1. This CDR3 has 13 amino acids. J was trimmed by 5 bases and V by 2 bases; bases with no gene match: 5. Germline values: CDR1 DFQATT, CDR2 SNEGSKA (reference sequence). The CDR3: CSARPTGKYGYTF. CDR3 nucleotides: TGCAGTGCTAGACCGACAGGGAAGTATGGCTACACCTTC.

The sample holds one count of this clonotype. The rearrangement uses TRBV19 and TRBJ2-7; 7 bases are shared with TRBD1. The V gene's germline CDR1 is LNHDA and CDR2 SQIVND (reference sequence). This CDR3 comprises 14 residues. Trimming at V came to 6 bases and at J to 3 bases, leaving 8 bases not matched to a gene. CDR3 sequence reads: CASSRPGQFYEQYF. As DNA, the CDR3 is TGTGCCAGTAGCCGACCGGGACAGTTCTACGAGCAGTACTTC. Drawing the rest from reference TRBV19 and TRBJ2-7, the complete variable domain is DGGITQSPKYLFRKEGQNVTLSCEQNLNHDAMYWYRQDPGQGLRLIYYSQIVNDFQKGDIAEGYSVSREKKESFPLTVTSAQKNPTAFYLCASSRPGQFYEQYFGPGTRLTVT.

The J gene is TRBJ2-7, the V gene TRBV29-1; 8 bases line up with TRBD1. Losses at the gene ends were 4 bases for V and 4 bases for J; bases not matched to a gene: 6. The length of the CDR3 is 13 residues. Germline V gene lookup returns CDR1 SQVTM and CDR2 ANQGSEA. CDR3 sequence: CSVGPTGGYEQYF. The CDR3 DNA is TGCAGCGTTGGCCCCACAGGGGGATACGAGCAGTACTTC.

There are a few counts of this clonotype. A much larger clone lies one base from this, so it may be a read error. This rearrangement joins TRBV6-1 to TRBJ1-1; the match to TRBD1 covers 11 bases. The germline gives CDR1 MNHNS, CDR2 SASEGT. V shed 11 bases, J shed 3 bases, and the junction held 8 bases outside the gene matches. The CDR3 runs 14 residues. CDR3 coding DNA: TGTGCCGGCATCGGGACAGGGGGATACACTGAAGCTTTCTTT. Protein product: CAGIGTGGYTEAFF.

This chain connects TRBV29-1 to TRBJ2-3; no reliable D call. The CDR3 contains 16 residues. The germline gives CDR1 SQVTM, CDR2 ANQGSEA. In DNA form, the CDR3 reads TGCAACGCCCTCTCCTGGAGCGTCTTGGACACAGATACGCAGTATTTT. Its translation: CNALSWSVLDTDTQYF.

The CDR3 loop is CASSLAWDRTDNEQFF. As DNA, the CDR3 is TGTGCCAGCAGCTTAGCATGGGACAGGACGGACAATGAGCAGTTCTTC. This rearrangement joins TRBV11-1 to TRBJ2-1; TRBD1 matches at 8 bases. Germline-derived CDR1 and CDR2 are SGHAT and FQDESV (reference sequence). J lost 5 bases, V lost 0 bases, and 6 bases had no gene match. The CDR3 totals 16 residues.

The genes are TRBV7-8 and TRBJ1-1; no clear D. Germline CDR1 reads SGHVS; CDR2 reads FQNEAQ. CDR3 length equals 15 residues. V lost 2 bases, J lost 0 bases, and 10 bases lay in between. Here the CDR3 reads CASSLWAPMNTEAFF. In DNA, the CDR3 is TGTGCCAGCAGCTTATGGGCCCCAATGAACACTGAAGCTTTCTTT.

The chain couples TRBV15 to TRBJ1-6; D gene ambiguous. Trimming left V 3 bases short and J 7 bases short, with 10 bases between. Germline V gives CDR1 LNHNV, CDR2 YYDKDF (reference sequence). The CDR3 covers 14 residues. The CDR3 nucleotides are TGTGCCACCAGCAGTCGGAAGGGAAATTCACCCCTCCACTTT. Protein product: CATSSRKGNSPLHF.